This entry describes one T cell receptor (beta chain). Its cognate antigen is unknown. Full-length variable regions came from constant-region reverse primers plus semi-nested Nested Universal Primer A PCR. TCRdb processed the 5' RACE reads anew with MiXCR; each CDR3 protein has one entry. The table records over 55,000 distinct CDR3 sequences, 25% to 30% of them present only once. The CDR3 loop spans 15 amino acids. CDR1 and CDR2 from the germline V gene are DFQATT and SNEGSKA (reference sequence). V was trimmed by 0 bases and J by 4 bases, leaving 13 bases between them. Study-wide points: In terms of TCR gene usage, tumor memory CD4+ T cells clustered together with blood and lymph node memory CD4+ cells, as well as with lymph node naive CD4+ cells. Tumor-infiltrating Treg TCR alpha and beta sequences overlapped most with tumor naive CD4+ T cells, then blood naive.

The source of this sequence is a female donor with breast cancer. Sequencing was performed on tumor-infiltrating memory CD4+ T cells sorted from the breast tumor. Described subset: memory CD4+ T cells, CD4+CD45RO+CD25-. The chain recombines TRBV20-1 with TRBJ1-5; no definite D call. CDR3: CSARDHQVPNQPQHF. The CDR3 DNA reads TGCAGTGCTAGAGATCACCAGGTCCCAAATCAGCCCCAGCATTTT.